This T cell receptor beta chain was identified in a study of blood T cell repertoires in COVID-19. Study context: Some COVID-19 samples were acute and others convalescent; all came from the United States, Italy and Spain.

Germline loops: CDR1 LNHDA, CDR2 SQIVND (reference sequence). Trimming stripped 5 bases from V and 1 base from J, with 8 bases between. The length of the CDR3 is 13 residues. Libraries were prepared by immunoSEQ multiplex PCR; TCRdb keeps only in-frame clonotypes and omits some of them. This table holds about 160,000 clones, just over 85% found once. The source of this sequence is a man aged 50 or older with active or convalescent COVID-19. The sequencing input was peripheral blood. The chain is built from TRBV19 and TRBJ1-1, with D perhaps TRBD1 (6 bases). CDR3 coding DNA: TGTGCCAGTAGTGTGGACAGGAACACTGAAGCTTTCTTT. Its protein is CASSVDRNTEAFF.